The clone carrying this TCR beta chain was observed a few times. The antigen is undetermined. This entry is derived from a study of CD8 T cells in Susac syndrome. Sequencing of TCR beta was carried out in blood CD8+ and CD4+ T cells. The CDR3 contains 13 residues. V gave up 5 bases and J gave up 3 bases, with 10 bases separating them. CDR1 and CDR2 (germline): KGHSH, LQKENI. cDNA came from roughly 0.5 to 1 ug RNA primed by random hexamers. With immunoSEQ multiplex PCR, TCR beta CDR3 was amplified across 54 Vbeta and 13 Jbeta. One entry per CDR3 protein results from TCRdb running MiXCR on the immunoSEQ multiplex PCR reads. The sample lists around 200,000 distinct CDR3 sequences; about 95% were seen once. General study points: The study recognized that the number of individuals in its TCR sequencing and HLA analysis was relatively small.

The receptor was isolated from a human donor in good health. Material: CD4+ T cells from PBMCs. The V and J genes are TRBV18 and TRBJ1-2, with D possibly matching TRBD1 (5 bases). The chain's CDR3 is CASSSQGDYGYTF. The DNA for the CDR3 is TGTGCCAGCTCATCCCAGGGCGACTATGGCTACACCTTC.